The 21 T cell receptor beta chains in this list originate from one sample, sequenced in a study of blood T cell repertoires in COVID-19. The data were produced by immunoSEQ multiplex PCR, yet TCRdb's version contains in-frame clones alone and is incomplete. The sample contains some 150,000 clones, around 84% of which appear only once. Material: peripheral blood. The receptors derive from a man aged 35 to 55 with acute or convalescent COVID-19.

The chain has TRBV10-1 and TRBJ2-7; TRBD1 agrees at 11 bases. The germline V gene encodes CDR1 WNHNN and CDR2 SYGVQD (reference sequence). The CDR3 totals 18 residues. V lost 6 bases to trimming and J lost 3 bases; unmatched junction nucleotides: 16. The chain's CDR3 is CASSADLNGTGGLYEQYF. The DNA for the CDR3 is TGCGCCAGCAGCGCAGACCTTAATGGGACAGGGGGACTCTACGAGCAGTACTTC.

This clone was recorded at least ten times. Other DNA sequences in this sample translate to the same CDR3. This chain connects TRBV30 to TRBJ1-3; D remains unclear. CDR1 GTSNPN and CDR2 SVGIG come from the germline V gene (reference sequence). V dropped 0 bases and J dropped 4 bases, with 4 bases sitting between them. The CDR3 consists of 12 residues. The CDR3 protein is CAWSVRGNTIYF. The CDR3 nucleotides are TGTGCCTGGAGTGTGAGGGGAAACACCATATATTTT.

This clone appeared once. The CDR3 DNA is TGTGCCAGCAGGATGACTAGCGGGAAAGAGACCCAGTACTTC. Protein product: CASRMTSGKETQYF. The rearrangement links TRBV6-5 to TRBJ2-5; 11 nucleotides line up with TRBD2. Germline CDR1 reads MNHEY; CDR2 reads SVGAGI. This CDR3 has 14 residues. Trimming took 6 bases from V and 3 from J; bases not matched to a gene: 3.

This rearrangement joins TRBV2 to TRBJ1-2; 7 bases are shared with TRBD1. This CDR3 spans 12 amino acids. J was trimmed by 8 bases and V by 4 bases; bases with no gene match: 4. In germline, CDR1 is SNHLY, CDR2 FYNNEI. CDR3 sequence (DNA): TGTGCCAGCAGTGGGCCACAGGGGGGCTACACCTTC. It translates to CASSGPQGGYTF.

J is TRBJ2-7 and V is TRBV11-2; D is perhaps TRBD2 (6 bases). The CDR3 is 16 residues long. Per the germline V gene, CDR1 is SGHAT and CDR2 is FQNNGV. The germline V and J ends were trimmed by 0 bases and 2 bases, with 14 bases remaining between them. Here the CDR3 DNA reads TGTGCCAGCAGCTTAGATCTGGCGGGGCCGGCCTACGAGCAGTACTTC. Its protein is CASSLDLAGPAYEQYF.

This clone was observed a single time. The chain joins TRBV5-4 to TRBJ1-2; D might be TRBD1 (6 bases). V lost 2 bases and J 2 bases, leaving 13 bases between the germline ends. Germline V CDR1 and CDR2: SGHNT, YYREEE (reference sequence). The CDR3 sequence is 15 residues long. The CDR3 DNA reads TGTGCCAGCAGCTTCGGGGGGGCAGGCAACTATGGCTACACCTTC. Amino acids: CASSFGGAGNYGYTF.

This chain joins TRBV6-5 and TRBJ1-1; 8 bases align to TRBD1. V shed 6 bases, J shed 4 bases, and the junction held 10 bases outside the gene matches. Germline V CDR1 and CDR2: MNHEY, SVGAGI. The CDR3 is made up of 15 amino acids. The chain's CDR3 is CASSLKSGGGTEAFF. The DNA for the CDR3 is TGTGCCAGCAGCCTCAAATCAGGGGGCGGCACTGAAGCTTTCTTT.

The genes are TRBV6-5 and TRBJ1-1, with D possibly matching TRBD1 (6 bases). The CDR3 spans 13 residues. CDR1 and CDR2 from the germline V gene are MNHEY and SVGAGI. The ends were cut back, 5 bases at V and 2 bases at J, with 9 bases in the middle. The CDR3 nucleotides read TGTGCCAGCAGTCGGACAGCCAACACTGAAGCTTTCTTT. Its protein product is CASSRTANTEAFF.

The V gene is TRBV7-8, the J gene TRBJ2-5, with D possibly TRBD2 on 6 matching bases. The V gene's germline CDR1 is SGHVS and CDR2 FQNEAQ. The CDR3 is made up of 15 amino acids. V gave up 6 bases and J gave up 5 bases, with 19 bases separating them. CDR3 sequence: CASSTPGGAGETQYF. In DNA form, the CDR3 reads TGTGCCAGCAGTACCCCAGGAGGGGCCGGGGAGACCCAGTACTTC.

The gene calls are TRBV19 and TRBJ2-3; 8 bases fit TRBD2. The CDR3 is 14 amino acids. With V trimmed by 8 bases and J by 5 bases, 9 bases remained unmatched. Germline-derived CDR1 and CDR2 are LNHDA and SQIVND (reference sequence). In DNA, the CDR3 is TGTGCCAGTGGAACTAGCGGAGGGATAGATACGCAGTATTTT. The encoded protein is CASGTSGGIDTQYF. Combining the CDR3 with reference TRBV19 and TRBJ2-3 gives the whole variable domain DGGITQSPKYLFRKEGQNVTLSCEQNLNHDAMYWYRQDPGQGLRLIYYSQIVNDFQKGDIAEGYSVSREKKESFPLTVTSAQKNPTAFYLCASGTSGGIDTQYFGPGTRLTVL.

The CDR3 coding sequence is TGTGCCAGCAGTTCGGGACAGAACACCGGGGAGCTGTTTTTT. Protein product: CASSSGQNTGELFF. This chain links TRBV28 with TRBJ2-2; D may be TRBD1 (6 bases). Germline V gene data show CDR1 as MDHEN and CDR2 as SYDVKM. The CDR3 extends over 14 amino acids. Trimming removed 4 bases at V and 1 base at J, with 7 bases between.

This chain joins TRBV7-9 and TRBJ1-1, with D tentatively TRBD1 (6 bases). Germline CDR1 and CDR2: SEHNR and FQNEAQ (reference sequence). This CDR3 spans 15 amino acids. Trimming pared 5 bases from V and 0 bases from J, leaving 13 bases between. The CDR3 loop reads CASSQRGDMNTEAFF. In DNA form, the CDR3 reads TGTGCCAGCAGCCAGCGGGGGGACATGAACACTGAAGCTTTCTTT.

V is TRBV12-3 or TRBV12-4 and J is TRBJ2-7; D might be TRBD1 (5 bases). This CDR3 has 13 residues. V lost 2 bases, J lost 4 bases, and 9 bases lay in between. CDR3 residues: CASSLQGGYEQYF. The CDR3 bases are TGTGCCAGCAGTTTACAGGGTGGGTACGAGCAGTACTTC.

V gene TRBV27 combines with J gene TRBJ1-2, with 7 nucleotides matching TRBD1. CDR1 is MNHEY and CDR2 is SMNVEV in the germline V gene (reference sequence). Germline trimming cut 4 bases from V and 7 bases from J; bases unmatched to any gene: 3. The CDR3 has 12 residues. In nucleotides, the CDR3 is TGTGCCAGCAGTTCAGGGGGAGGTGGCTACACCTTC. It is translated as CASSSGGGGYTF.

V gene TRBV15 combines with J gene TRBJ1-2; 10 positions agree with TRBD1. Germline loops: CDR1 LNHNV, CDR2 YYDKDF (reference sequence). The V and J ends lost 3 bases and 5 bases, in that order; junction bases with no gene match: 18. CDR3 size: 19 residues. CDR3 coding DNA: TGTGCCACCAGCAGCACCATCGACAGGGGGCGCGCGAAAGGATATGGCTACACCTTC. Encoded protein: CATSSTIDRGRAKGYGYTF.

The chain carries TRBV5-1 and TRBJ1-1; 7 bases line up with TRBD1. Per the germline V gene, CDR1 is SGHRS and CDR2 is YFSETQ. The CDR3 spans 14 residues. V trimming: 5 bases; J trimming: 4 bases; junction bases outside the gene matches: 8. CDR3 nucleotides: TGCGCCAGCAGTTCCCCCGACAGGGCCACTGAAGCTTTCTTT. It yields the protein CASSSPDRATEAFF.

This chain joins TRBV3-1 (or the pseudogene TRBV3-2) and TRBJ1-2, with a weak D call TRBD1 (5 bases). The ends were cut back, 5 bases at V and 5 bases at J, with 18 bases in the middle. In germline, CDR1 is LGHDT, CDR2 YNNKEL (reference sequence). This CDR3 comprises 15 residues. CDR3 DNA sequence: TGTGCCAGCAGCTCTCAACAGGAACTCCGGTATGGCTACACCTTC. It translates to CASSSQQELRYGYTF.

This clone appeared a few times. This chain uses TRBV6-5 with TRBJ1-1, with 11 bases identical to TRBD1. The CDR3 totals 13 residues. Looked up from germline, CDR1 is MNHEY and CDR2 is SVGAGI. With V trimmed by 6 bases and J by 11 bases, 8 bases remained unmatched. The CDR3 region has the DNA TGTGCCAGCAGACCCCGGACAGGGGGCTTCGCTTTCTTT. Residues: CASRPRTGGFAFF.

The V gene is TRBV12-3 or TRBV12-4, the J gene TRBJ1-1, with D hard to call. The germline V and J ends were trimmed by 5 bases and 4 bases, with 8 bases remaining between them. The CDR3 runs 12 residues. The CDR3: CASSGLSTEAFF. CDR3 nucleotide sequence: TGTGCCAGCAGTGGACTTTCCACTGAAGCTTTCTTT.

V and J are TRBV20-1 and TRBJ1-1; the D is unclear. The ends were cut back, 5 bases at V and 8 bases at J, with 12 bases in the middle. CDR1 DFQATT and CDR2 SNEGSKA come from the germline V gene (reference sequence). The CDR3 is 11 residues long. The CDR3 sequence: CSAPRREEAFF. In DNA form, the CDR3 reads TGCAGTGCTCCGCGACGGGAAGAAGCTTTCTTT.

The chain links TRBV10-2 to TRBJ2-3; 7 nucleotides line up with TRBD2. The CDR3 contains 13 residues. V lost 11 bases to trimming and J lost 3 bases; unmatched junction nucleotides: 8. CDR1 is WSHSY, CDR2 SAAADI, per germline. CDR3: CALQWGGTDTQYF. In DNA form, the CDR3 reads TGCGCCCTTCAGTGGGGGGGTACAGATACGCAGTATTTT.